This TCR beta chain was identified during a study of monozygotic twins with inflammatory bowel disease. TCRdb re-analyzed the 5' RACE reads; it lists each CDR3 protein once, without DNA. The sample data list approximately 400,000 distinct CDR3 sequences. CDR1 is MNHEY and CDR2 is SMNVEV in the germline V gene (reference sequence). This CDR3 has 15 amino acids. As concerns this clonotype: Its antigen is undetermined.

Overall study findings and caveats: Twins with IBD were found to have lower TCRbeta diversity (inverse Simpson) than healthy co-twins. Twins with IBD had fewer clonotypes in common with others than healthy twins, particularly during disease activity.

Collection yielded 2.5 to 3 ml of blood per donor. Whole blood supplied total RNA, and T cells were not sorted. The chain employs TRBV27 and TRBJ1-3; TCRdb calls TRBD1, which cannot be checked without DNA. This TCR derives from a human donor with ulcerative colitis or Crohn's disease, or a healthy co-twin of an affected twin (not recorded which). Specimen: blood. The CDR3 sequence is CASKPAGLSGNTIYF.